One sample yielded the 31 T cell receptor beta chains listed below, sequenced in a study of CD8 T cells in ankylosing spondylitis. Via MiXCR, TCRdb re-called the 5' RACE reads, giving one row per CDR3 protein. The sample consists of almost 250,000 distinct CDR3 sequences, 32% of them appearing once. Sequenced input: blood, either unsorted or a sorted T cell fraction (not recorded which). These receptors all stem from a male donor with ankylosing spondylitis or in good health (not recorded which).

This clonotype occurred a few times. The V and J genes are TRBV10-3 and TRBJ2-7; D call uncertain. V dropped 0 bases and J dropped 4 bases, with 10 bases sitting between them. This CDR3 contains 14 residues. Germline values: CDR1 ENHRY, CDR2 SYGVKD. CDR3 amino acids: CAISESGSQYEQYF. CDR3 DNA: TGTGCCATCAGTGAGTCGGGCAGTCAATACGAGCAGTACTTC.

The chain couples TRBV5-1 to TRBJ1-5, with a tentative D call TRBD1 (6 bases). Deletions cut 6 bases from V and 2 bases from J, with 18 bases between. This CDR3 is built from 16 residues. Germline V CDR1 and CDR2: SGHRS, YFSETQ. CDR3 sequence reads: CASTERQDLGNQPQHF. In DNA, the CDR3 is TGCGCCAGCACCGAAAGACAGGATTTGGGCAATCAGCCCCAGCATTTT.

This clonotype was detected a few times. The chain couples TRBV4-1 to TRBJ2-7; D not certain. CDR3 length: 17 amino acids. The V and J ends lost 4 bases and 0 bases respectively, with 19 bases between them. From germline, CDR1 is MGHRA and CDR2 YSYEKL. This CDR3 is CASSPPITALSSYEQYF. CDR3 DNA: TGCGCCAGCAGCCCCCCCATTACGGCCTTGAGCTCCTACGAGCAGTACTTC.

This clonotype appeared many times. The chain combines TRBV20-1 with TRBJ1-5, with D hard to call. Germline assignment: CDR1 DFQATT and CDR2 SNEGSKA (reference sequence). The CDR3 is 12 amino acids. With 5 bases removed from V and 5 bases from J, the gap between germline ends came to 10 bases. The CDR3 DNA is TGCAGTGCTTCCACGACTTATCAGCCCCAGCATTTT. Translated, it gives CSASTTYQPQHF.

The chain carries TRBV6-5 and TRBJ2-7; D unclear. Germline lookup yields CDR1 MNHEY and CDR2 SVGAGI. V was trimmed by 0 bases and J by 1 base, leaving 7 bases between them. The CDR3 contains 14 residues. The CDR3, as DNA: TGTGCCAGCAGTTACTCCTTAGAGTCCTACGAGCAGTACTTC. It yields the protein CASSYSLESYEQYF.

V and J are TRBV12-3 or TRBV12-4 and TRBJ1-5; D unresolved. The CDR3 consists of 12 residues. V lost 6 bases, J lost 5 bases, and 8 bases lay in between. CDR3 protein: CASRKEDQPQHF. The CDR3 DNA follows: TGTGCCAGCAGAAAAGAAGATCAGCCCCAGCATTTT.

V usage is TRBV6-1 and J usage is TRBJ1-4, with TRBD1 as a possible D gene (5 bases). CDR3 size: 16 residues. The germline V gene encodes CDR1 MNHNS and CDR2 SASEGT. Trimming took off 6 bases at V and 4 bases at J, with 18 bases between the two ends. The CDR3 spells CASRIRFDSRNEKLFF. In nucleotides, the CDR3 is TGTGCCAGCAGAATCAGGTTCGACAGCCGTAATGAAAAACTGTTTTTT.

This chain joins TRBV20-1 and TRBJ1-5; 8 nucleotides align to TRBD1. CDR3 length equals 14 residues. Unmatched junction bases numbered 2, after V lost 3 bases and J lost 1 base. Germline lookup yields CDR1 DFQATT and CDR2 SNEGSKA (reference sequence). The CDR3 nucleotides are TGCAGTGCTAGGGACAGGGAAAGCAATCAGCCCCAGCATTTT. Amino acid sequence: CSARDRESNQPQHF.

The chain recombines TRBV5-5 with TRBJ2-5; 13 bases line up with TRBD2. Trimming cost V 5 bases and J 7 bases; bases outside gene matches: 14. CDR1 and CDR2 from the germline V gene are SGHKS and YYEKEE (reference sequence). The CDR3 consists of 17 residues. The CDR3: CASRSQLAGGLMATQYF. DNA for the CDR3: TGTGCCAGCAGATCTCAACTAGCGGGGGGGCTGATGGCGACCCAGTACTTC. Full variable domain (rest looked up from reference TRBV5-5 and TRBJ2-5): DAGVTQSPTHLIKTRGQQVTLRCSPISGHKSVSWYQQVLGQGPQFIFQYYEKEERGRGNFPDRFSARQFPNYSSELNVNALLLGDSALYLCASRSQLAGGLMATQYFGPGTRLLVL.

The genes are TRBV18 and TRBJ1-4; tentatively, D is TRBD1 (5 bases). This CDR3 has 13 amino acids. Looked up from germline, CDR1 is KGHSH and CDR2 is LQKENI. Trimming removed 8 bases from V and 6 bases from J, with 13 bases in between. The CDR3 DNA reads TGTGCCAGCCGGGACCTGGGAGATGAAAAACTGTTTTTT. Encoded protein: CASRDLGDEKLFF.

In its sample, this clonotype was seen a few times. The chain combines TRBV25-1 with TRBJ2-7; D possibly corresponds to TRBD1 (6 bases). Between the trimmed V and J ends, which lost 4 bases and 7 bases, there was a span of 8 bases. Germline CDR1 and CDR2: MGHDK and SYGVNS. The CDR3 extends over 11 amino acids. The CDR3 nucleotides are TGTGCCAGCAGTGGAGGGGGTGAGCAGTACTTC. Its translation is CASSGGGEQYF.

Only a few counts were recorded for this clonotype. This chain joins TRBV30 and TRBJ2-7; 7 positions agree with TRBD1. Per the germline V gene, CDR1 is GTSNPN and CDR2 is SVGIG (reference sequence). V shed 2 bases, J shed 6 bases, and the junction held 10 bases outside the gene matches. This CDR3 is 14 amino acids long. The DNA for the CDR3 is TGTGCCTGGAGTCCCCGGCAGGGGGTTGCCGAGCAGTACTTC. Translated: CAWSPRQGVAEQYF.

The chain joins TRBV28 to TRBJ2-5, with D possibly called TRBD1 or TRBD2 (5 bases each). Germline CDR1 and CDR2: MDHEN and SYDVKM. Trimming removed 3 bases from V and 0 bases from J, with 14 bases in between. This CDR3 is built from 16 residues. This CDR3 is CASSFMSGQYQETQYF. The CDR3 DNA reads TGTGCCAGCAGTTTTATGTCGGGGCAGTACCAAGAGACCCAGTACTTC.

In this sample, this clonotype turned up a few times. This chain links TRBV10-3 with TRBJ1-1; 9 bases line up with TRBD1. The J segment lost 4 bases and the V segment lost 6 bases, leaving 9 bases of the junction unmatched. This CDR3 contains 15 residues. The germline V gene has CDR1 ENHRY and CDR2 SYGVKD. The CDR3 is CAIRRYRGLSTEAFF. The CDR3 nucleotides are TGTGCCATCAGACGATACAGGGGGCTGAGCACTGAAGCTTTCTTT.

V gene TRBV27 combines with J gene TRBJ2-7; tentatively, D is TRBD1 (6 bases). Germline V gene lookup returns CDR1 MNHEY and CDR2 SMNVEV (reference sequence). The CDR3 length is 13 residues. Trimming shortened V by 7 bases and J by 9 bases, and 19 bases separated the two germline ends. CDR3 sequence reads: CASTRTVPTGQYF. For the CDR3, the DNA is TGTGCCAGCACCCGGACAGTCCCTACAGGGCAGTACTTC.

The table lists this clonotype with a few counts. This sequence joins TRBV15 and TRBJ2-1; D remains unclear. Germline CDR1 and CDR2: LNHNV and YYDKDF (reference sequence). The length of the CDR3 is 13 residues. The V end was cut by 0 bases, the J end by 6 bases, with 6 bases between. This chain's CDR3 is CATSRDRANEQFF. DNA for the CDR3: TGTGCCACCAGCAGAGATCGCGCCAATGAGCAGTTCTTC.

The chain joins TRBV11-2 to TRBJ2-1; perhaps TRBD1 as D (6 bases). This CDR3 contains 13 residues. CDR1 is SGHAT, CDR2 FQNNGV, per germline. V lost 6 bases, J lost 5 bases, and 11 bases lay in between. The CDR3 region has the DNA TGTGCCAGCAGGGGGTGGGACAACAATGAGCAGTTCTTC. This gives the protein CASRGWDNNEQFF.

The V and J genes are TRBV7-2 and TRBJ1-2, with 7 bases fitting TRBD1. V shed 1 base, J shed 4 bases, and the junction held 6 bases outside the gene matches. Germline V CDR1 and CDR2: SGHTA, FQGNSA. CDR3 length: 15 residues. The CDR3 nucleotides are TGTGCCAGCAGCTTAGGTGGGACAGCCTCCTATGGCTACACCTTC. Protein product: CASSLGGTASYGYTF.

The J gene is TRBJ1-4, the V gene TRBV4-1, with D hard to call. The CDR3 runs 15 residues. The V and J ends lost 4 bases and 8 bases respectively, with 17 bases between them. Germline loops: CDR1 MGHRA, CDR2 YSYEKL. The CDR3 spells CASSPLREKGEKLFF. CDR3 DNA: TGCGCCAGCAGCCCCTTGAGAGAAAAGGGAGAAAAACTGTTTTTT.

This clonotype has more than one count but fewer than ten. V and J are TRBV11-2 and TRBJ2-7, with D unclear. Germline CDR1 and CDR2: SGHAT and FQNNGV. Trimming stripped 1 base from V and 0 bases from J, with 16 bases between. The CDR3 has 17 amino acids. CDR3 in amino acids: CASSLVWFRSTSYEQYF. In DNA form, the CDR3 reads TGTGCCAGCAGCTTAGTTTGGTTTCGATCTACCTCCTACGAGCAGTACTTC.

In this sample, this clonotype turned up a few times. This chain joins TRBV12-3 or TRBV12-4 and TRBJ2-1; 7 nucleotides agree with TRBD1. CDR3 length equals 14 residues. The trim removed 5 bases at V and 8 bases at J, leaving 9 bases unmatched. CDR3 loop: CASSPWTGADEQFF. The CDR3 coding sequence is TGTGCCAGCAGTCCCTGGACAGGAGCGGATGAGCAGTTCTTC.

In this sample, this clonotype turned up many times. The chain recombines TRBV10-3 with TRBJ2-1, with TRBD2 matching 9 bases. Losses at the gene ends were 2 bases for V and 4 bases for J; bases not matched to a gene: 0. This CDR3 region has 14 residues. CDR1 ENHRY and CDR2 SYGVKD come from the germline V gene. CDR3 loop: CAISEAGGYNEQFF. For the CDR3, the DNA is TGTGCCATCAGTGAGGCGGGGGGGTACAATGAGCAGTTCTTC.

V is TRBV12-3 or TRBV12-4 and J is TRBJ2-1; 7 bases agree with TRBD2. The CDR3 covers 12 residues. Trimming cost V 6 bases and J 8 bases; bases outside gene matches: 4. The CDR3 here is CASSFRGDEQFF. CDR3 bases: TGTGCCAGCAGCTTTCGGGGGGATGAGCAGTTCTTC.

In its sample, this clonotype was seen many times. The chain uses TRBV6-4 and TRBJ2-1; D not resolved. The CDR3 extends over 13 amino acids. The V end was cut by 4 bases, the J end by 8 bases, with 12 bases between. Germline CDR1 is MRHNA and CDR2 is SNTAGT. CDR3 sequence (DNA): TGTGCCAGCAGTGCCTGGGGTTCGTATGAGCAGTTCTTC. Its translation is CASSAWGSYEQFF.

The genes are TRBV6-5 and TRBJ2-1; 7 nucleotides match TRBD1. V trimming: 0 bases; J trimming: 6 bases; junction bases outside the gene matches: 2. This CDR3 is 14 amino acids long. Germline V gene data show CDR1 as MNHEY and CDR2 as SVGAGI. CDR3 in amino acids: CASSYSTGPNEQFF. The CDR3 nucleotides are TGTGCCAGCAGTTACTCGACAGGGCCCAATGAGCAGTTCTTC.

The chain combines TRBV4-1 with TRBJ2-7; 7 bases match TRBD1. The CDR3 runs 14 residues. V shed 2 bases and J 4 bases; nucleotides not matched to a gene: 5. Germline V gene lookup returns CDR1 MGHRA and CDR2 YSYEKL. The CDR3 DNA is TGCGCCAGCAGCCAACACACGGGACAGTACGAGCAGTACTTC. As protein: CASSQHTGQYEQYF.

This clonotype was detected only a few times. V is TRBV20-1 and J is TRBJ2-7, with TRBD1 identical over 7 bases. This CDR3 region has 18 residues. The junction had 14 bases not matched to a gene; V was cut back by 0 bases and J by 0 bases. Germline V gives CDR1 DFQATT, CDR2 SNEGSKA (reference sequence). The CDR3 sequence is CSARDRHRGRSSSYEQYF. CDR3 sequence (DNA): TGCAGTGCTAGAGATCGGCACAGGGGTAGATCGAGCTCCTACGAGCAGTACTTC.

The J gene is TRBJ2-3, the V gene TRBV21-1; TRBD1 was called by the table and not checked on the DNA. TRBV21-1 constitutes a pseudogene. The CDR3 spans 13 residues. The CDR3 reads CASSPTGDDTQYF. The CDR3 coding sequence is TGTGCCAGCAGTCCGACAGGGGACGATACGCAGTATTTT.

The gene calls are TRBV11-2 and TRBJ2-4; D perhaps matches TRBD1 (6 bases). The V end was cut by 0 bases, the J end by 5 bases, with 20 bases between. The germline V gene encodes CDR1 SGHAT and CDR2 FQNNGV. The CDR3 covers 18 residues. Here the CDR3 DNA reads TGTGCCAGCAGCTTAGAAGGGGGTGGCAGCCTTGGGGAAAACATTCAGTACTTC. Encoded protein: CASSLEGGGSLGENIQYF.

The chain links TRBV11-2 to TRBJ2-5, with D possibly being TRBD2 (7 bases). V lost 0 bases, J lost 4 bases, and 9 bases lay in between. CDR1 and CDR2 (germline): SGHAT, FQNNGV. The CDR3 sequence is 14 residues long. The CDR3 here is CASSLERGGETQYF. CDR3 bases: TGTGCCAGCAGCTTAGAAAGGGGGGGAGAGACCCAGTACTTC.

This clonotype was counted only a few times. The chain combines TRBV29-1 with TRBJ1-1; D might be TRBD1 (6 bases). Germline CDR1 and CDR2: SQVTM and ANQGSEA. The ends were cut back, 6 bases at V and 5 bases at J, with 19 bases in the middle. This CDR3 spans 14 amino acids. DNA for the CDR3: TGCAGCGTAGAGCGGGGGGCGGAATTGACTGAAGCTTTCTTT. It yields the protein CSVERGAELTEAFF.